These 10 T cell receptor beta chains came from one sample sequenced in a study of T cells in Graves' hyperthyroidism and ophthalmopathy. Amplified TCR beta CDR3 regions came from RNA transcripts. HTBI primers were used for first-round RT-PCR of the TCR CDR3. TCRdb used MiXCR to reprocess the multiplex PCR reads, holding one entry per CDR3 protein. The sample lists a few hundred thousand distinct CDR3 sequences; around 14% were seen once. Sequencing was performed on blood. These receptors all come from a woman aged 18 to 35 with Graves' hyperthyroidism.

This clonotype was picked up many times. The V gene is TRBV20-1, the J gene TRBJ1-1; a weak D match, TRBD1 (6 bases). The CDR3 totals 14 residues. The V gene lost 4 bases and the J gene lost 1 base, with 13 bases spanning the gap. Germline CDR1 is DFQATT and CDR2 is SNEGSKA (reference sequence). In DNA form, the CDR3 reads TGCAGTGCTACGGGGGGGCGCCGGAACACTGAAGCTTTCTTT. Its protein is CSATGGRRNTEAFF.

This clonotype showed up many times. This rearrangement joins TRBV12-3 or TRBV12-4 to TRBJ2-1; no firm D call. Trimming removed 3 bases at V and 8 bases at J, with 8 bases between. The CDR3 totals 12 residues. The CDR3 bases are TGTGCCAGCAGTTTTGTGAGGCATGAGCAGTTCTTC. Translating gives CASSFVRHEQFF.

This clonotype has a count of ten or more. The chain has TRBV10-2 and TRBJ2-5; 8 positions match TRBD1. The V gene's germline CDR1 is WSHSY and CDR2 SAAADI. The junction had 8 bases not matched to a gene; V was cut back by 2 bases and J by 6 bases. The CDR3 extends over 15 amino acids. The DNA for the CDR3 is TGCGCCAGCAGTGAGCCAGGGGGCCTCAAGAAGACCCAGTACTTC. Translating gives CASSEPGGLKKTQYF.

This clonotype was picked up a small number of times. The V call is TRBV11-2, the J call TRBJ2-3; tentatively, D is TRBD1 or TRBD2 (5 bases each). This CDR3 is 18 amino acids long. Per germline, CDR1 SGHAT and CDR2 FQNNGV. The ends were cut back, 6 bases at V and 0 bases at J, with 22 bases in the middle. CDR3 DNA sequence: TGTGCCAGCAGATCCAAAAACCCCGGGGCTTCTAGCACAGATACGCAGTATTTT. Translating it yields CASRSKNPGASSTDTQYF.

On this clonotype: This may be a read error, as it is one base from a much larger clone. The chain recombines TRBV6-1 with TRBJ1-1; the match to TRBD1 covers 7 bases. Germline CDR1 MNHNS, CDR2 SASEGT. The CDR3 consists of 12 residues. Trimming at V came to 4 bases and at J to 5 bases, leaving 1 base not matched to a gene. In DNA, the CDR3 is TGTGCCAGCAGTGCGACAGGGACTGAAGCTTTCTTT. Protein: CASSATGTEAFF.

The CDR3 protein is CASSIGGLAGGRAKNIQYF. In DNA form, the CDR3 reads TGTGCCAGCTCCATAGGTGGACTAGCGGGGGGGCGAGCCAAAAACATTCAGTACTTC. V is TRBV27 and J is TRBJ2-4; 15 bases agree with TRBD2. The ends lost 8 bases at V and 0 bases at J; junction bases unmatched: 11. Germline loops: CDR1 MNHEY, CDR2 SMNVEV (reference sequence). The CDR3 totals 19 residues.

This clonotype was picked up many times. This sequence joins TRBV5-1 and TRBJ2-1; TRBD1 aligns across 7 bases. Trimming cost V 3 bases and J 3 bases; bases outside gene matches: 9. Germline lookup yields CDR1 SGHRS and CDR2 YFSETQ. The length of the CDR3 is 16 residues. The CDR3 here is CASSSLGTAIYNEQFF. The DNA of the CDR3 is TGCGCCAGCAGCTCCCTCGGGACAGCTATCTACAATGAGCAGTTCTTC.

This clonotype was seen many times. This rearrangement joins TRBV6-1 to TRBJ2-5; D not certain. From germline, CDR1 is MNHNS and CDR2 SASEGT. This CDR3 spans 14 amino acids. V lost 4 bases, J lost 3 bases, and 12 bases lay in between. In DNA form, the CDR3 reads TGTGCCAGCAGTGTGCAGTTGCAGAAAGAGACCCAGTACTTC. Translating it yields CASSVQLQKETQYF.

This clonotype was counted at least ten times. J is TRBJ2-1 and V is TRBV20-1; 15 bases are a match to TRBD2. Trimming took 4 bases from V and 2 from J; bases not matched to a gene: 6. The CDR3 totals 17 residues. Germline loops: CDR1 DFQATT, CDR2 SNEGSKA (reference sequence). The CDR3 region has the DNA TGCAGTGCTACCGAAAGGACTAGCGGGGGGGCCTACAATGAGCAGTTCTTC. Amino acids: CSATERTSGGAYNEQFF.

The table lists this clonotype with many counts. The CDR3 region has the DNA TGTGCCAGCAGCTTAGTATACGCGGGAGGGCCCTACAATGAGCAGTTCTTC. Its translation: CASSLVYAGGPYNEQFF. The chain has TRBV11-2 and TRBJ2-1, with 9 bases that match TRBD2. Per the germline V gene, CDR1 is SGHAT and CDR2 is FQNNGV. J gave up 2 bases and V 1 base, and 6 bases lay outside the gene matches. This CDR3 is built from 17 residues.